These 28 T cell receptor beta chains originate from one sample sequenced in a study of shared clonotypes between healthy human individuals (TCRdb year 2020). Receptor libraries were prepared by the immunoSEQ multiplex PCR assay. Held by TCRdb, this immuneACCESS table contains in-frame sequences only and omits some clones. Under half of the omission traces to an unresolved V gene where checked; the cause of the rest is unknown. This sample gives approximately 1.4 million clones in total; 98% of them show up just once. 0.4% to 0.55% of the sample belongs to the ten largest clones. Material for sequencing was naive CD4+ T cells sorted from blood. Reading the label with the study, this specimen's cell subset or site is: CD45RA+ positively selected. The receptors derive from a man under 40 in good health.

The chain joins TRBV27 to TRBJ2-3; 7 bases fit TRBD1. The germline V gene has CDR1 MNHEY and CDR2 SMNVEV (reference sequence). The J segment lost 2 bases and the V segment lost 6 bases, leaving 5 bases of the junction unmatched. The CDR3 contains 14 residues. The CDR3 region is CASRTGWDTDTQYF. CDR3 DNA sequence: TGTGCCAGCAGGACAGGGTGGGACACAGATACGCAGTATTTT.

The CDR3 nucleotides read TGCGCCAGCAGCCAAGATCAGCTAGCGGGAGGGAACACCGGGGAGCTGTTTTTT. It codes for CASSQDQLAGGNTGELFF. The chain carries TRBV4-1 and TRBJ2-2, with TRBD2 identical over 11 bases. The CDR3 totals 18 residues. The germline V gene encodes CDR1 MGHRA and CDR2 YSYEKL. V lost 0 bases and J lost 1; bases outside the gene matches: 4.

The chain joins TRBV27 to TRBJ1-3; TRBD1 agrees at 7 bases. With V trimmed by 5 bases and J by 1 base, 5 bases remained unmatched. CDR1 is MNHEY and CDR2 is SMNVEV in the germline V gene (reference sequence). This CDR3 is built from 15 residues. In DNA, the CDR3 is TGTGCCAGCAGTATGGGACAGAGTTCTGGAAACACCATATATTTT. Translating it yields CASSMGQSSGNTIYF.

The chain links TRBV18 to TRBJ1-5; possible D gene TRBD1, 5 bases. CDR3 length: 15 residues. Germline assignment: CDR1 KGHSH and CDR2 LQKENI. With 4 bases removed from V and 2 bases from J, the gap between germline ends came to 12 bases. CDR3 residues: CASSLGTEGNQPQHF. CDR3 in DNA: TGTGCCAGCTCACTCGGGACCGAGGGCAATCAGCCCCAGCATTTT.

V and J are TRBV10-1 and TRBJ2-2, with a possible D match to TRBD2 (5 bases). Trimming shortened V by 2 bases and J by 7 bases, and 5 bases separated the two germline ends. This CDR3 has 12 amino acids. From germline, CDR1 is WNHNN and CDR2 SYGVQD (reference sequence). The CDR3 DNA follows: TGCGCCAGCAGTGAGGGAGGCGGGGAGCTGTTTTTT. The encoded protein is CASSEGGGELFF.

The gene calls are TRBV7-2 and TRBJ2-7; TRBD2 might be the D (6 bases). The germline gives CDR1 SGHTA, CDR2 FQGNSA. The CDR3 has 16 amino acids. V was pared by 7 bases and J by 2 bases, with 21 bases between. The CDR3 DNA sequence: TGTGCCAGCACCCATCAGCTCGGTAGCGGAACCTACGAGCAGTACTTC. Residues: CASTHQLGSGTYEQYF.

The V gene is TRBV9, the J gene TRBJ1-3; D possibly corresponds to TRBD1 (6 bases). The CDR3 is 16 residues long. Germline lookup yields CDR1 SGDLS and CDR2 YYNGEE. The V and J ends lost 0 bases and 2 bases respectively, with 12 bases between them. In DNA, the CDR3 is TGTGCCAGCAGCGTAGATGGCAGGGGCCCTGGAAACACCATATATTTT. Protein product: CASSVDGRGPGNTIYF.

The gene calls are TRBV29-1 and TRBJ2-7; D perhaps matches TRBD2 (6 bases). Trimming removed 4 bases from V and 0 bases from J, with 10 bases in between. CDR1 and CDR2 (germline): SQVTM, ANQGSEA. The CDR3 is 13 residues long. The CDR3 DNA is TGCAGCGTTGTAGCGGTCCCCTCCTACGAGCAGTACTTC. It translates to CSVVAVPSYEQYF.

As concerns this clone: The sample holds other DNA sequences that translate to the same CDR3. The chain recombines TRBV7-7 with TRBJ2-5; D call uncertain. Germline V lookup: CDR1 SSHAT, CDR2 FNYEAQ (reference sequence). CDR3 length equals 13 residues. Trimming stripped 1 base from V and 2 bases from J, with 5 bases between. The CDR3 sequence is CASSLGGQETQYF. In DNA form, the CDR3 reads TGTGCCAGCAGCTTAGGCGGACAAGAGACCCAGTACTTC.

J is TRBJ2-7 and V is TRBV4-3; no clear D gene. CDR3 length equals 15 residues. Germline V gene lookup returns CDR1 LGHNA and CDR2 YSLEER. The ends were cut back, 2 bases at V and 4 bases at J, with 15 bases in the middle. CDR3 in DNA: TGCGCCAGCAGCCAAACCAGCTTGGGTGGGTACGAGCAGTACTTC. It codes for CASSQTSLGGYEQYF.

This clone was seen just once. The chain couples TRBV7-2 to TRBJ2-7, with 7 positions matching TRBD2. Germline V lookup: CDR1 SGHTA, CDR2 FQGNSA. The CDR3 consists of 14 residues. With 1 base clipped from V and 3 bases from J, the junction kept 3 bases outside the gene matches. The CDR3 DNA is TGTGCCAGCAGCTTAGGGCTAGCGGACTACGAGCAGTACTTC. Protein: CASSLGLADYEQYF.

The V gene is TRBV28, the J gene TRBJ2-7; a weak D match, TRBD2 (6 bases). In germline, CDR1 is MDHEN, CDR2 SYDVKM. With 7 bases removed from V and 4 bases from J, the gap between germline ends came to 17 bases. The CDR3 spans 14 residues. CDR3 loop: CASTSSGRLYEQYF. CDR3 DNA sequence: TGTGCCAGCACTAGTAGCGGACGTTTGTACGAGCAGTACTTC.

This sequence joins TRBV15 and TRBJ2-1; D is unresolved. The CDR3 length is 15 residues. Trimming removed 4 bases at V and 5 bases at J, with 15 bases between. The germline gives CDR1 LNHNV, CDR2 YYDKDF (reference sequence). Here the CDR3 reads CATSTKTSWDNEQFF. CDR3 coding DNA: TGTGCCACCAGCACAAAGACCAGCTGGGACAATGAGCAGTTCTTC.

The rearrangement joins TRBV5-6 to TRBJ2-7; 7 bases line up with TRBD2. Germline values: CDR1 SGHDT, CDR2 YYEEEE. The CDR3 is 13 amino acids. Losses at the gene ends were 1 base for V and 4 bases for J; bases not matched to a gene: 2. CDR3 residues: CASSLPSGYEQYF. In DNA form, the CDR3 reads TGTGCCAGCAGCTTGCCTAGCGGATACGAGCAGTACTTC.

The CDR3 DNA follows: TGTGCCAGCAGCCCCGAGGGAGCGGGGAGCGGAGATGAGCAGTTCTTC. Translated, it gives CASSPEGAGSGDEQFF. This chain links TRBV7-3 with TRBJ2-1, with 7 bases aligning to TRBD2. The CDR3 length is 16 residues. Germline V gene sequence: CDR1 SGHTA, CDR2 FQGTGA. V was clipped by 5 bases and J by 8 bases; unmatched bases: 15.

The chain combines TRBV9 with TRBJ1-2; 8 bases line up with TRBD1. This CDR3 contains 16 residues. Germline loops: CDR1 SGDLS, CDR2 YYNGEE. V trimming: 3 bases; J trimming: 4 bases; junction bases outside the gene matches: 11. CDR3 sequence reads: CASSAQWDRTIYGYTF. CDR3 DNA sequence: TGTGCCAGCAGCGCTCAATGGGACAGGACCATCTATGGCTACACCTTC.

V usage is TRBV19 and J usage is TRBJ2-7; 10 nucleotides match TRBD2. V trimming: 6 bases; J trimming: 3 bases; junction bases outside the gene matches: 8. The germline V gene has CDR1 LNHDA and CDR2 SQIVND (reference sequence). This CDR3 comprises 15 residues. This CDR3 reads CASRSTSGTNYEQYF. Here the CDR3 DNA reads TGTGCCAGTAGATCAACTAGCGGGACGAACTACGAGCAGTACTTC.

V usage is TRBV7-9 and J usage is TRBJ1-1; 8 bases map to TRBD1. V lost 5 bases, J lost 9 bases, and 5 bases stayed unmatched. Germline V lookup: CDR1 SEHNR, CDR2 FQNEAQ (reference sequence). CDR3 length: 12 residues. The CDR3 sequence is CASSLGTGKAFF. CDR3 coding DNA: TGTGCCAGCAGCCTCGGGACAGGAAAAGCTTTCTTT.

This chain links TRBV11-2 with TRBJ2-7; the match to TRBD1 covers 8 bases. This CDR3 is 18 amino acids long. Unmatched junction bases numbered 19, after V lost 6 bases and J lost 3 bases. Germline assignment: CDR1 SGHAT and CDR2 FQNNGV. The CDR3 DNA is TGTGCCAGCAGGCCTAAAACATATCCAGGGGGCTCAATCTACGAGCAGTACTTC. Protein product: CASRPKTYPGGSIYEQYF.

The chain couples TRBV7-9 to TRBJ1-1, with D tentatively TRBD1 (5 bases). Germline V gene lookup returns CDR1 SEHNR and CDR2 FQNEAQ (reference sequence). V dropped 5 bases and J dropped 6 bases, with 10 bases sitting between them. CDR3 length: 12 residues. The CDR3 sequence is CASSLSGPEAFF. Written as DNA, the CDR3 is TGTGCCAGCAGCCTTTCAGGGCCTGAAGCTTTCTTT.

The CDR3 protein is CASSDPGTGNTEAFF. CDR3 sequence (DNA): TGCGCCAGCAGCGATCCCGGGACAGGGAACACTGAAGCTTTCTTT. The chain combines TRBV5-1 with TRBJ1-1; 8 bases map to TRBD1. Trimming cost V 4 bases and J 1 base; bases outside gene matches: 6. CDR3 length equals 15 residues. Germline lookup yields CDR1 SGHRS and CDR2 YFSETQ. The full variable domain, completed using reference TRBV5-1 and TRBJ1-1, is KAGVTQTPRYLIKTRGQQVTLSCSPISGHRSVSWYQQTPGQGLQFLFEYFSETQRNKGNFPGRFSGRQFSNSRSEMNVSTLELGDSALYLCASSDPGTGNTEAFFGQGTRLTVV.

V and J are TRBV2 and TRBJ1-2; the D gene is possibly TRBD1 (5 bases). V lost 5 bases and J 7 bases, leaving 14 bases between the germline ends. The CDR3 loop spans 13 amino acids. Germline V gene lookup returns CDR1 SNHLY and CDR2 FYNNEI. CDR3 residues: CASSLGGLGGYTF. CDR3 in DNA: TGTGCCAGCAGTTTGGGGGGGTTGGGTGGCTACACCTTC. Filled out from reference TRBV2 and TRBJ1-2, the complete variable domain reads EPEVTQTPSHQVTQMGQEVILRCVPISNHLYFYWYRQILGQKVEFLVSFYNNEISEKSEIFDDQFSVERPDGSNFTLKIRSTKLEDSAMYFCASSLGGLGGYTFGSGTRLTVV.

The chain couples TRBV27 to TRBJ1-2, with D unclear. This CDR3 is 13 amino acids long. Trimming removed 4 bases at V and 4 bases at J, with 10 bases between. Germline values: CDR1 MNHEY, CDR2 SMNVEV (reference sequence). In DNA form, the CDR3 reads TGTGCCAGCAGTTCTCGACGGGGCTATGGCTACACCTTC. Amino acid sequence: CASSSRRGYGYTF.

This clone was observed a single time. The V and J genes are TRBV18 and TRBJ2-4; possibly TRBD1 for D (5 bases). Germline values: CDR1 KGHSH, CDR2 LQKENI. This CDR3 region has 13 residues. Trimming removed 4 bases from V and 4 bases from J, with 8 bases in between. The CDR3: CASSLTDKNIQYF. CDR3 nucleotide sequence: TGTGCCAGCTCACTGACAGATAAAAACATTCAGTACTTC.

V and J are TRBV4-1 and TRBJ2-7; a possible D gene is TRBD2 (5 bases). This CDR3 is 14 amino acids long. Trimming pared 1 base from V and 4 bases from J, leaving 11 bases between. Per the germline V gene, CDR1 is MGHRA and CDR2 is YSYEKL. For the CDR3, the DNA is TGCGCCAGCAGCCAAGTGAGCCGGGAATACGAGCAGTACTTC. Its translation is CASSQVSREYEQYF.

The chain has TRBV13 and TRBJ1-1; D possibly corresponds to TRBD1 (6 bases). In germline, CDR1 is PRHDT, CDR2 FYEKMQ (reference sequence). Trimming stripped 1 base from V and 3 bases from J, with 9 bases between. The CDR3 is 14 amino acids. Written as DNA, the CDR3 is TGTGCCAGCAGCTTAGAACAGGGTGACACTGAAGCTTTCTTT. Translating it yields CASSLEQGDTEAFF.

The chain uses TRBV7-2 and TRBJ2-7; tentatively, D is TRBD2 (6 bases). The germline V gene encodes CDR1 SGHTA and CDR2 FQGNSA. The CDR3 contains 15 residues. V lost 2 bases to trimming and J lost 7 bases, with 18 bases between them. CDR3 residues: CASSLQPGGPWEQYF. The CDR3 nucleotides are TGTGCCAGCAGCTTACAACCCGGAGGGCCCTGGGAGCAGTACTTC.

The CDR3 loop is CASSLTITDTQYF. DNA of the CDR3: TGCGCCAGCAGCTTGACTATCACAGATACGCAGTATTTT. V gene TRBV5-1 combines with J gene TRBJ2-3; the D is unclear. Germline CDR1 SGHRS, CDR2 YFSETQ. Trimming shortened V by 1 base and J by 2 bases, and 5 bases separated the two germline ends. The CDR3 has 13 amino acids.